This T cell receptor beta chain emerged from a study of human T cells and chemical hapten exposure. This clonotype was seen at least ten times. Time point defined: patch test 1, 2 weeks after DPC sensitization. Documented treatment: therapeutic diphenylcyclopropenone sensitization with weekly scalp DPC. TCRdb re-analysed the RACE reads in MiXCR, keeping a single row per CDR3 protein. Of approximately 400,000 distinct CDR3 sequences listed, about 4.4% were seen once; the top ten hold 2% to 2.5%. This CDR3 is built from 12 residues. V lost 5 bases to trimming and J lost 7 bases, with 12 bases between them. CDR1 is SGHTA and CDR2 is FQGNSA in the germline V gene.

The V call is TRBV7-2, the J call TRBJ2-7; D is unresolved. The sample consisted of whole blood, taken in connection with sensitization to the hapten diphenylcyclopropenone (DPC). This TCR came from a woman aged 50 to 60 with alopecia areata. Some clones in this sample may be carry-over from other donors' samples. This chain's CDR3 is CASSPSNPEQYF. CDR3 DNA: TGTGCCAGCAGCCCGTCGAATCCTGAGCAGTACTTC.